The rows below give T cell receptor beta chains drawn from one sample of a study of T cells after yellow fever vaccination. From the 5' RACE reads, TCRdb called clonotypes with MiXCR, one entry per CDR3 protein. The sample has approximately 260,000 distinct CDR3 sequences; roughly 5.6% are singletons. The material was CD4+ T cells sorted from PBMCs, obtained on the day of the yellow fever booster vaccination. The receptors were sampled from a man in his late teens or twenties who received the YFV17D yellow fever vaccine. CDR3s include the opening cysteine and the closing phenylalanine or tryptophan. A D gene is named only where the DNA matches it firmly. Part of the rows lack a size; the others show once, few, many or a class for expanded clones.

J: TRBJ1-2; size: many; D: NA; V: TRBV6-6; CDR3: CASSYAEYGYTF; DNA: TGTGCCAGCAGTTACGCAGAGTATGGCTACACCTTC
J: TRBJ2-3; size: NA; D: NA; V: TRBV12-3/TRBV12-4; CDR3: CASRRVGRDTDTQYF; DNA: TGTGCCAGCAGACGAGTCGGCAGGGACACAGATACGCAGTATTTT
J: TRBJ2-3; size: NA; D: NA; V: TRBV10-3; CDR3: CAARDLNTDTHYF; DNA: TGTGCCGCCCGGGACCTTAACACAGATACGCATTATTTT
J: TRBJ2-1; size: NA; D: TRBD2; V: TRBV7-2; CDR3: CASSFSGGADNEQFF; DNA: TGTGCCAGCAGCTTTAGCGGGGGGGCCGACAATGAGCAGTTCTTC
J: TRBJ1-6; size: few; D: NA; V: TRBV12-5; CDR3: CASGLVLGREDLSYNSPLHF; DNA: TGTGCTAGTGGTTTGGTACTCGGCAGGGAGGATCTCTCCTATAATTCACCCCTCCACTTT
J: TRBJ2-5; size: many; D: NA; V: TRBV6-2/TRBV6-3; CDR3: CASSTQVQETQYF; DNA: TGTGCCAGCAGTACCCAGGTCCAAGAGACCCAGTACTTC
J: TRBJ1-6; size: few; D: TRBD1; V: TRBV7-2; CDR3: CASSTSGGSYNSPLHF; DNA: TGTGCCAGCAGCACATCAGGGGGCTCCTATAATTCACCCCTCCACTTT
J: TRBJ2-2; size: NA; D: TRBD1; V: TRBV24-1; CDR3: CATSDPGQATGELFF; DNA: TGTGCCACCAGTGATCCCGGACAGGCCACCGGGGAGCTGTTTTTT
J: TRBJ1-2; size: few; D: NA; V: TRBV11-2; CDR3: CASSSMREYYGYTF; DNA: TGTGCCAGCAGCTCCATGAGGGAATACTATGGCTACACCTTC
J: TRBJ1-4; size: few; D: NA; V: TRBV12-3/TRBV12-4; CDR3: CASSLLATNEKLFF; DNA: TGTGCCAGCAGTTTGCTGGCAACTAATGAAAAACTGTTTTTT
J: TRBJ2-3; size: many; D: NA; V: TRBV7-6; CDR3: CASSFGGAGRTDTQYF; DNA: TGTGCCAGCAGCTTTGGGGGAGCGGGCCGCACAGATACGCAGTATTTT
J: TRBJ2-4; size: few; D: NA; V: TRBV28; CDR3: CASTPPQGAQNIQYF; DNA: TGTGCCAGCACCCCTCCACAGGGCGCCCAAAACATTCAGTACTTC
J: TRBJ1-1; size: many; D: NA; V: TRBV5-4; CDR3: CASSRTQRNTEAFF; DNA: TGTGCCAGCAGCAGAACTCAGAGGAACACTGAAGCTTTCTTT
J: TRBJ1-2; size: many; D: NA; V: TRBV4-1; CDR3: CASSQVDKDLYGYTF; DNA: TGCGCCAGCAGCCAAGTCGACAAGGACCTGTATGGCTACACCTTC
J: TRBJ1-2; size: NA; D: NA; V: TRBV6-5; CDR3: CASSYEASALYGYTF; DNA: TGTGCCAGCAGTTACGAGGCAAGTGCTTTGTATGGCTACACCTTC
J: TRBJ2-3; size: NA; D: NA; V: TRBV5-4; CDR3: CASSLERTHTQYF; DNA: TGTGCCAGCAGCTTGGAGAGAACCCATACGCAGTATTTT
J: TRBJ1-1; size: NA; D: NA; V: TRBV5-4; CDR3: CASSLSAGGYAATEAFF; DNA: TGTGCCAGCAGCTTGTCAGCCGGGGGATATGCTGCCACTGAAGCTTTCTTT
J: TRBJ2-3; size: many; D: TRBD2; V: TRBV5-1; CDR3: CASSGRIAGRADTQYF; DNA: TGCGCCAGCAGCGGAAGAATAGCGGGGCGTGCAGATACGCAGTATTTT
J: TRBJ1-1; size: few; D: NA; V: TRBV6-5; CDR3: CASSYRPQVSTEAFF; DNA: TGTGCCAGCAGTTACCGGCCTCAGGTGAGCACTGAAGCTTTCTTT
J: TRBJ1-6; size: few; D: NA; V: TRBV20-1; CDR3: CSAEGWQYNSPLHF; DNA: TGCAGTGCTGAGGGGTGGCAGTACAATTCACCCCTCCACTTT
J: TRBJ1-2; size: NA; D: NA; V: TRBV7-9; CDR3: CASSSPQPGLYGYTF; DNA: TGTGCCAGCAGCTCCCCGCAGCCGGGCCTCTATGGCTACACCTTC
J: TRBJ1-3; size: few; D: NA; V: TRBV5-1; CDR3: CASSLEAGASGNTIYF; DNA: TGCGCCAGCAGCTTGGAGGCGGGGGCTTCTGGAAACACCATATATTTT
J: TRBJ1-2; size: few; D: NA; V: TRBV19; CDR3: CASRTPAGGYGYTF; DNA: TGTGCCAGTAGGACGCCAGCGGGGGGCTATGGCTACACCTTC
J: TRBJ1-5; size: NA; D: NA; V: TRBV27; CDR3: CASSLLWGSNQPQHF; DNA: TGTGCCAGCAGTTTATTGTGGGGGAGCAATCAGCCCCAGCATTTT
J: TRBJ2-7; size: many; D: TRBD1; V: TRBV7-2; CDR3: CASSFAPNPGQESF; DNA: TGTGCCAGCAGCTTTGCTCCTAACCCGGGACAGGAGAGCTTC
J: TRBJ2-7; size: NA; D: NA; V: TRBV20-1; CDR3: CSVKGGRNEQYF; DNA: TGCAGTGTAAAAGGGGGGAGGAACGAGCAGTACTTC
J: TRBJ1-2; size: few; D: TRBD1; V: TRBV9; CDR3: CASSAPSTRGNYGYTF; DNA: TGTGCCAGCAGCGCCCCCTCAACCAGGGGGAACTATGGCTACACCTTC
J: TRBJ2-6; size: few; D: NA; V: TRBV29-1; CDR3: CSVEDGLSSGANVLTF; DNA: TGCAGCGTTGAGGACGGATTAAGCTCTGGGGCCAACGTCCTGACTTTC
J: TRBJ2-3; size: NA; D: NA; V: TRBV5-1; CDR3: CASSLAGRVTDTQYF; DNA: TGCGCCAGCAGCTTGGCCGGCAGGGTCACAGATACGCAGTATTTT
J: TRBJ2-3; size: NA; D: TRBD2; V: TRBV9; CDR3: CASSPPGLAGGTDTQYF; DNA: TGTGCCAGCAGCCCACCCGGACTAGCGGGGGGCACAGATACGCAGTATTTT
J: TRBJ2-7; size: many; D: TRBD2; V: TRBV7-2; CDR3: CASSTGLAGVGEQYF; DNA: TGTGCCAGCAGCACCGGACTAGCGGGGGTAGGCGAGCAGTACTTC
J: TRBJ1-5; size: NA; D: NA; V: TRBV29-1; CDR3: CSVGGGGKQPQHF; DNA: TGCAGCGTTGGAGGGGGGGGCAAACAGCCCCAGCATTTT
J: TRBJ2-5; size: few; D: TRBD2; V: TRBV7-2; CDR3: CASSLVMGAGGPQTQYF; DNA: TGTGCCAGCAGCTTAGTGATGGGAGCGGGGGGGCCGCAGACCCAGTACTTC